The T cell receptor (beta chain) described here comes from a study of blood T cell repertoires in COVID-19. About the study: Material from acute and convalescent COVID-19 was sourced from the United States, Italy and Spain. Sources were T cells, B-cell-depleted T cells, or PBMCs; the material itself was cDNA or gDNA.

Germline V gene lookup returns CDR1 LGHDT and CDR2 YNNKEL (reference sequence). The V end lost 3 bases, the J end lost 4 bases, and 18 bases lay between the germline ends. The CDR3 totals 16 residues. Per the original data handling: Amplification of reference gene primers provided the estimated nucleated cell counts. TCRdb keeps only in-frame clones here, not all; method: immunoSEQ multiplex PCR. The V and J calls and clone size come from that table; D and trimming were worked out from the DNA. The sample shows roughly 100,000 clones, around 83% of them seen only once. The V call is TRBV3-1 (or the pseudogene TRBV3-2), the J call TRBJ1-2, with D perhaps TRBD1 (5 bases). This receptor was identified in a woman of 80 years or more with active or convalescent COVID-19. Sequenced sample: peripheral blood. CDR3 sequence: CASSQGGGTVLYGYTF. CDR3 DNA: TGTGCCAGCAGCCAGGGCGGGGGGACGGTTCTCTATGGCTACACCTTC.